The present TCR beta chain was sequenced within a study of blood T cell repertoires in COVID-19. Study information: Samples of COVID-19 (acute and convalescent) were obtained from the United States, Italy and Spain. From T cells, B-cell-depleted T cells, or PBMCs came the material, which was cDNA or gDNA.

The Seattle patients joined while their infection was active and were tracked longitudinally afterward. The CDR3 is 15 amino acids. With 0 bases clipped from V and 3 bases from J, the junction kept 4 bases outside the gene matches. CDR1 is MNHNS, CDR2 SASEGT, per germline. In the original workflow: Amplification with reference gene primers provided the estimates of nucleated cell counts. Profiled with immunoSEQ multiplex PCR; TCRdb holds only in-frame clones, not every one. Clone size and V and J calls were adopted from that table, with D and trimming inferred from the DNA. The sample lists about 250,000 clones, about 93% occurring once.

The genes are TRBV6-1 and TRBJ1-2, with 7 bases that match TRBD1. The TCR sequence derives from a man aged 25 to 45 with COVID-19, enrolled during active disease. The sample was peripheral blood. The CDR3, as DNA: TGTGCCAGCAGTGAAGCCGGGACAGCCTACTATGGCTACACCTTC. Protein sequence: CASSEAGTAYYGYTF.